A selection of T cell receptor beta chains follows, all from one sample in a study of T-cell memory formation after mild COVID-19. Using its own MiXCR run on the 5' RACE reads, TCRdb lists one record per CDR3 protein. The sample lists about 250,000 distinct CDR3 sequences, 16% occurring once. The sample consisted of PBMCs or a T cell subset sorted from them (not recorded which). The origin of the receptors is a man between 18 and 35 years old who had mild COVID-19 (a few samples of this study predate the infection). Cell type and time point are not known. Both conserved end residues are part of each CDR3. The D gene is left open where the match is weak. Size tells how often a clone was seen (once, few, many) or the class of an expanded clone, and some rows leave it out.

CDR3: CASSLVTLGNTIYF
DNA: TGTGCCAGCAGCTTAGTCACCCTTGGAAACACCATATATTTT
V: TRBV7-8
D: NA
J: TRBJ1-3
size: few

CDR3: CATSDPGGNTGELFF
DNA: TGTGCCACCAGTGACCCCGGGGGTAACACCGGGGAGCTGTTTTTT
V: TRBV24-1
D: NA
J: TRBJ2-2
size: NA

CDR3: CASSRKVHSGNTIYF
DNA: TGTGCCAGCAGCAGAAAGGTACACTCTGGAAACACCATATATTTT
V: TRBV3-1
D: NA
J: TRBJ1-3
size: few

CDR3: CASSLDGAGNQPQHF
DNA: TGCGCCAGCAGCTTGGACGGGGCAGGCAATCAGCCCCAGCATTTT
V: TRBV5-1
D: NA
J: TRBJ1-5
size: NA

CDR3: CASSYGSTQRAGGNQPQHF
DNA: TGTGCCAGCAGTTATGGGTCTACTCAGAGGGCAGGGGGCAATCAGCCCCAGCATTTT
V: TRBV6-6
D: NA
J: TRBJ1-5
size: NA

CDR3: CASSRGTGQQAFF
DNA: TGTGCCAGCAGTCGAGGGACAGGGCAGCAGGCTTTCTTT
V: TRBV6-2/TRBV6-3
D: TRBD1
J: TRBJ1-1
size: NA

CDR3: CASSPRPVSGANVLTF
DNA: TGTGCCAGCAGCCCAAGGCCCGTTTCTGGGGCCAACGTCCTGACTTTC
V: TRBV6-2/TRBV6-3
D: NA
J: TRBJ2-6
size: few

CDR3: CATSDSRASGGTDTQYF
DNA: TGTGCCACCAGTGATTCCCGTGCTAGCGGGGGCACAGATACGCAGTATTTT
V: TRBV24-1
D: TRBD2
J: TRBJ2-3
size: NA

CDR3: CASSPQGFTVQPQHF
DNA: TGTGCCAGCAGTCCACAGGGGTTTACGGTTCAGCCCCAGCATTTT
V: TRBV6-2/TRBV6-3
D: TRBD1
J: TRBJ1-5
size: few

CDR3: CASSPQKGTGELFF
DNA: TGTGCCAGCTCACCACAAAAGGGCACCGGGGAGCTGTTTTTT
V: TRBV18
D: NA
J: TRBJ2-2
size: NA